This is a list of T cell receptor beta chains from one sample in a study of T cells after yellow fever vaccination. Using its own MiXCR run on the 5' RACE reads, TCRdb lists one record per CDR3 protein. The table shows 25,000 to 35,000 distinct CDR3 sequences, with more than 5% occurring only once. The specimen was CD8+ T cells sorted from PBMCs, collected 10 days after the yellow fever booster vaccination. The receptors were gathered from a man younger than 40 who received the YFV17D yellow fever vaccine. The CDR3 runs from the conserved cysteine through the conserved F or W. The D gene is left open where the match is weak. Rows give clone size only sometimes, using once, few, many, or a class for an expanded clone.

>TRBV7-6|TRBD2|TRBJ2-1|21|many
TGTGCCAGCAGCTTAGCCCCGGGACTGGGACTAGCGGGGCCCTCCTACAATGAGCAGTTCTTC
CASSLAPGLGLAGPSYNEQFF
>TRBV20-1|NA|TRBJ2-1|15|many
TGCAGTGCTAGCGAGACAGGAACTCGGTCCAATGAGCAGTTCTTC
CSASETGTRSNEQFF
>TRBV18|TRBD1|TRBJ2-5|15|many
TGTGCCAGCTCACCACTGCGGACAGGGGTCGAGACCCAGTACTTC
CASSPLRTGVETQYF
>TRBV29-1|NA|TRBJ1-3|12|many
TGCAGCGTTCGACTCTCTGGAAACACCATATATTTT
CSVRLSGNTIYF
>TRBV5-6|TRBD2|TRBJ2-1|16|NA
TGTGCCAGCAGCTTGGATAGCGGGAGTTCCTACAATGAGCAGTTCTTC
CASSLDSGSSYNEQFF
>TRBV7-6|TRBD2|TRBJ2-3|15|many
TGTGCCAGCAGCTTATCTGGCGGGAGTCCAGATACGCAGTATTTT
CASSLSGGSPDTQYF
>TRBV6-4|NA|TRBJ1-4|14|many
TGTGCCAGCGTCGGGAGGGGCCGGGATGAAAAACTGTTTTTT
CASVGRGRDEKLFF
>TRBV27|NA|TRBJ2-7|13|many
TGTGCCAGCAGACGACAGAGCTCCTACGAGCAGTACTTC
CASRRQSSYEQYF
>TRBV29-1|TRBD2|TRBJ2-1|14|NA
TGCAGCGTTGCTGCGGGAGGGCCCTACAATGAGCAGTTCTTC
CSVAAGGPYNEQFF
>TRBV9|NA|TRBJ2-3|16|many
TGTGCCAGCAGCCCTCTAGGAGAGGGGATTACAGATACGCAGTATTTT
CASSPLGEGITDTQYF
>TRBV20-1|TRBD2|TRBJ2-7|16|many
TGCAGTGCTAGAGATCCGGCAGGACTAGTGTCATACGAGCAGTACTTC
CSARDPAGLVSYEQYF
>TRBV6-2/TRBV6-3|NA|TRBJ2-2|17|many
TGTGCCAGCAGTTACTCGAGCCGGGAAGGATACACCGGGGAGCTGTTTTTT
CASSYSSREGYTGELFF
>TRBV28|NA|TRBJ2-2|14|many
TGTGCCAGCAGCCTCCCACAGATCCCCGGGGAGCTGTTTTTT
CASSLPQIPGELFF
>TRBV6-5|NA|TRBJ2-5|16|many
TGTGCCAGCAGTTACATAAGGACTCAGTACCAAGAGACCCAGTACTTC
CASSYIRTQYQETQYF
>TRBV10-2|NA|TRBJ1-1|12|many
TGCGCCAGCAGTGATTCAGCGCCTGAAGCTTTCTTT
CASSDSAPEAFF
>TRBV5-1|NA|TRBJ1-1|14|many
TGCGCCAGCAGCTTGTTTGGGGGAGACACTGAAGCTTTCTTT
CASSLFGGDTEAFF
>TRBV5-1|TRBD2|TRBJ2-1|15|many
TGCGCCAGCAGGATGGGGCTAGCGGTGGGGAATGAGCAGTTCTTC
CASRMGLAVGNEQFF
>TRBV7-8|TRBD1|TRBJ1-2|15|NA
TGTGCCAGCAGCTTAGAAGACAGGGCGGTCTATGGCTACACCTTC
CASSLEDRAVYGYTF
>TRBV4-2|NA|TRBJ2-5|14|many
TGTGCCAGCAGCCCAACCTCGGGGCAAGAGACCCAGTACTTC
CASSPTSGQETQYF
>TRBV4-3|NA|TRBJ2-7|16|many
TGCGCCAGCAGCCAAGAATGGGGACTGCTTACCTACGAGCAGTACTTC
CASSQEWGLLTYEQYF
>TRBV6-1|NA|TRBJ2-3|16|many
TGTGCCAGCAGTGACACCCCACTAGGGGGTCCAGATACGCAGTATTTT
CASSDTPLGGPDTQYF
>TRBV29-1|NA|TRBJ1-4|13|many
TGCAGCGTTGAAGATGGGACTAATGAAAAACTGTTTTTT
CSVEDGTNEKLFF
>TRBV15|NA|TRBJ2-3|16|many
TGTGCCACCAGCAGCCTGAGGGGGGCGATCACAGATACGCAGTATTTT
CATSSLRGAITDTQYF
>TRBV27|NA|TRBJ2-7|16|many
TGTGCCAGCAGTTTTTCGGGGCCATCGGGGATATACGAGCAGTACTTC
CASSFSGPSGIYEQYF
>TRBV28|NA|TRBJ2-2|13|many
TGTGCCAGCACGGTGGAATCGGCCGGGGAGCTGTTTTTT
CASTVESAGELFF
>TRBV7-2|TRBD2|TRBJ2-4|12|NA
TGTGCCAGCAGCATCGGGACTAGGCCCGAGTACTTC
CASSIGTRPEYF
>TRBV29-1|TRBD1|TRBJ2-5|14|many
TGCAGCGACCGGACCGGGACAGCGCAAGAGACCCAGTACTTC
CSDRTGTAQETQYF
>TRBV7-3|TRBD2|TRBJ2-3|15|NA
TGTGCCAGCAGCCCTACTAGCGGGACGGGGGATACGCAGTATTTT
CASSPTSGTGDTQYF
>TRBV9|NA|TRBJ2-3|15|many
TGTGCCAGCAGCGTCCCGACTACCAGCACAGATACGCAGTATTTT
CASSVPTTSTDTQYF